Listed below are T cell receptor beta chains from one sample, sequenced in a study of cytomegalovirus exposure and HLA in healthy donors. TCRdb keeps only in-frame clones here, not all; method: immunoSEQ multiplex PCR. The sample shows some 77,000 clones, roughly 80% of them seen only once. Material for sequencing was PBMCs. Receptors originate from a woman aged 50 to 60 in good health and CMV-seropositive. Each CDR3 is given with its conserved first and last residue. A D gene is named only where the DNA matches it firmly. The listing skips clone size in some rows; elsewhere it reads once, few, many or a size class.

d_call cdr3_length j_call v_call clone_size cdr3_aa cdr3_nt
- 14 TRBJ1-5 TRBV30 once CAWSVSRGNQPQHF TGTGCCTGGAGTGTTAGTCGGGGCAATCAGCCCCAGCATTTT
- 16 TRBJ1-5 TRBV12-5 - CASGSSKRGGNQPQHF TGTGCTAGTGGTTCCTCAAAGCGCGGAGGCAATCAGCCCCAGCATTTT
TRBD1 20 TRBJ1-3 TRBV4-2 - CASSQSLGGQGLPAGNTIYF TGTGCCAGCAGCCAATCCCTGGGGGGACAGGGGCTCCCGGCTGGAAACACCATATATTTT
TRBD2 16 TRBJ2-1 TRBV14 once CASSQAGLAGYNEQFF TGTGCCAGCAGCCAAGCGGGACTAGCGGGATACAATGAGCAGTTCTTC
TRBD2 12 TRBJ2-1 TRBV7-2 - CASSRPAGGPFF TGTGCCAGCAGCCGTCCGGCGGGGGGGCCCTTCTTC
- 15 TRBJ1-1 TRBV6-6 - CASTFQRERGTEASF TGTGCCAGCACCTTCCAGAGGGAGCGGGGAACTGAAGCTTCCTTT
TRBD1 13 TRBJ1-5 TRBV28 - CASKGATDQPQHF TGTGCCAGCAAGGGGGCTACCGATCAGCCCCAGCATTTT
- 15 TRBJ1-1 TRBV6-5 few CASSSGGARSREAFF TGTGCCAGCAGCTCGGGGGGGGCCCGTAGTCGCGAAGCTTTCTTT
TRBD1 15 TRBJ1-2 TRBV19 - CASTLDRGLNYGYTF TGTGCCAGTACCCTGGACAGGGGGCTTAACTATGGCTACACCTTC
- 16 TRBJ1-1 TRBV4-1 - CASSQVLTAVNTEAFF TGCGCCAGCAGCCAGGTTCTGACAGCCGTGAACACTGAAGCTTTCTTT
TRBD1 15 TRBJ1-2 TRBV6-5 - CASSYSIQGNYGYTF TGTGCCAGCAGTTACTCGATACAGGGGAACTATGGCTACACCTTC
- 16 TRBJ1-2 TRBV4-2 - CASSQDPGGGPYGYTF TGTGCCAGCAGCCAAGACCCTGGGGGGGGGCCATATGGCTACACCTTC
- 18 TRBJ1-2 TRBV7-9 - CASSLEDGTPNVDYGYTF TGTGCCAGCAGCTTAGAAGATGGGACTCCTAATGTAGACTATGGCTACACCTTC
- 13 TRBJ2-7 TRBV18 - CASSRRGAYEQYF TGTGCCAGCTCACGCAGGGGGGCCTACGAGCAGTACTTC
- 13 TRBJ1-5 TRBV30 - CAWSKQGGGPQHF TGTGCCTGGAGCAAACAGGGTGGGGGGCCCCAGCATTTT
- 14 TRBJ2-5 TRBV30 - CACHMGRGRETQYF TGTGCCTGCCACATGGGGAGAGGGCGAGAGACCCAGTACTTC
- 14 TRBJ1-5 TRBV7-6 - CASSLEQGNQPQHF TGTGCCAGCAGCTTAGAACAGGGAAATCAGCCCCAGCATTTT
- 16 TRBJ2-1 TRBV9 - CASSVSRERPGNEQFF TGTGCCAGCAGCGTATCTCGGGAGCGCCCCGGTAATGAGCAGTTCTTC